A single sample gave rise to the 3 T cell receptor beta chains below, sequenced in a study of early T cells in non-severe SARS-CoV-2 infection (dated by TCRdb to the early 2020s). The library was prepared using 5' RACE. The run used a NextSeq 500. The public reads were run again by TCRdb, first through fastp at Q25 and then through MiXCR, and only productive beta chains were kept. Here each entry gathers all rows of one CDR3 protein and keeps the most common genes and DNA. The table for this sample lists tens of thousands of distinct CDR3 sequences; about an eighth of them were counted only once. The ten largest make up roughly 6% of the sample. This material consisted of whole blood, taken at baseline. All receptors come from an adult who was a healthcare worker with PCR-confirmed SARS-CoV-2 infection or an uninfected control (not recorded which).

CDR3 nucleotides: TGCAGCGGGGGACAGGGGGAGCGCACAGATACGCAGTATTTT. Amino acids: CSGGQGERTDTQYF. The chain has TRBV29-1 and TRBJ2-3; 11 bases agree with TRBD1. This CDR3 comprises 14 residues. The J segment lost 1 base and the V segment lost 7 bases, leaving 4 bases of the junction unmatched. The germline gives CDR1 SQVTM, CDR2 ANQGSEA.

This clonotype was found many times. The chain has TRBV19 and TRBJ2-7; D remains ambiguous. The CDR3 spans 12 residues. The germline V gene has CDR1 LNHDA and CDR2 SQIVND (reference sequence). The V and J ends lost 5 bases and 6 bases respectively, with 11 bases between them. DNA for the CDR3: TGTGCCAGTAGTCTCCGGTGGGGCGAGCAGTACTTC. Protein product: CASSLRWGEQYF.

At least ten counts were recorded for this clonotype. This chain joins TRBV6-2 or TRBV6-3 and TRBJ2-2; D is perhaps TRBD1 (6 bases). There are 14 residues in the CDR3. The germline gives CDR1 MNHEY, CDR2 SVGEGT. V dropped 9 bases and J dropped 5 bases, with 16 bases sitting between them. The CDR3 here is CASRGGPGTGELFF. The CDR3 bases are TGTGCCAGTCGTGGGGGCCCGGGGACCGGGGAGCTGTTTTTT.